This T cell receptor beta chain was profiled in a study of CD8+CD57+ T cells in acquired aplastic anemia. CDR3 and TCR beta VDJ profiling relied on a genomic DNA template. TCRdb re-called the reads through MiXCR, storing one row per CDR3 protein. The repertoire includes approximately 300,000 distinct CDR3 sequences, 45% to 65% of them detected once, and 1% to 1.5% sits in the top ten. The patients chosen for sequencing had shown expansion of CD8+CD57+ cells (detected by flow cytometry). The germline V gene has CDR1 DFQATT and CDR2 SNEGSKA (reference sequence). The CDR3 has 14 amino acids. The V end was cut by 3 bases, the J end by 4 bases, with 16 bases between.

The clonotype was recovered from a human donor with aplastic anemia. The chain recombines TRBV20-1 with TRBJ2-7, with a tentative D call TRBD2 (7 bases). The material sequenced was sorted CD4+, CD8+, or CD8+CD57+ T cells (not recorded which) from PBMCs. This CDR3 reads CSAREGVGGYEQYF. The CDR3 DNA is TGCAGTGCTAGGGAGGGGGTGGGGGGGTACGAGCAGTACTTC.